This TCR beta chain was documented in a study of CD8+ T cells in alopecia areata (dated by TCRdb to the late 2010s). For context, the study as a whole: The study used high-throughput TCRbeta sequencing to examine T cell clonal expansion in alopecia areata, in both the C3H/HeJ mouse model and human patients. In humans, TCRbeta sequencing was performed on scalp tissue and on sorted CD4+ and CD8+ peripheral blood T cells from healthy controls and from patients with patchy or totalis/universalis alopecia areata. Scalp clonality was compared across normal scalp (n=4), patchy alopecia areata scalp (n=8), and alopecia totalis/universalis scalp (n=8). RNA came from the PAXgene miRNA kit for fixed scalp, the miRNeasy kit for PBMCs, and the RNeasy kit for mouse skin. immunoSEQ multiplex PCR using 35 Vbeta forward primers and 13 Jbeta reverse primers was used to amplify TCRbeta CDR3 regions. The paper's findings and limits, for the study overall: Compared with normal scalp, lesional scalp, particularly in alopecia totalis/universalis, had higher clonality and more expanded CD8+ clones, which suggests antigenic drive. Scalp TCR repertoire analysis is complicated because resident alphabeta T cells in normal human skin are also sequenced, whereas mouse skin is dominated by gammadelta T cells. Shared TCR sequences between patients were less evident than in mice, which may be partly attributable to HLA diversity in the patient population.

Receptors were amplified or captured by the immunoSEQ multiplex PCR assay. RNA was extracted from all samples and reverse transcribed into cDNA as template for TCR sequencing. First-strand cDNA was synthesized using SuperScript III with a 2:1 mix of oligo-dT and random hexamers. A synthetic immune receptor repertoire was used to assess amplification bias, and residual bias was removed computationally. The study's processing was this. Raw reads were preprocessed to remove errors, and CDR3 was defined according to IMGT conventions as the region from the conserved cysteine to phenylalanine. Clonality was calculated as 1 minus Shannon entropy normalized by log2 of the number of productive unique TCRs. Whether each scalp clone was CD4 or CD8 was inferred by checking scalp TCRbeta sequences against the CD4 and CD8 repertoires from sorted blood. The source is immuneACCESS, and TCRdb retained only in-frame sequences with V and J called. Part of the clones is not carried over; for the studies checked, unresolved V genes explain less than half of this, and the remainder is unexplained. Clonal size and the V and J genes are those of that table, whereas D and trimming came from the DNA. The sample table contains 130,000 to 150,000 clones; only one count was recorded for less than 65% of them. The ten largest clonotypes hold 30% to 45% of the sample.

After PBMCs were isolated by density centrifugation and stained for CD3, CD4 and CD8, a FACSAria was used to sort CD4+ and CD8+ T cells. Scalp biopsies and blood samples were provided by unaffected controls. As for this clone: Its antigen has not been determined. No base quality values were provided; no much bigger clone lies one nucleotide off.

The source is a human donor in good health. Sequencing was performed on CD8+ T cells sorted from blood.

The DNA sequence reads TGCGCCAGCAGCCTTGGACAGGGGGCTGGCGAGCAGTACTTC. Its product reads: CASSLGQGAGEQYF. The chain is made from TRBV4-1 and TRBJ2-7, with 11 bases matching TRBD1. Measured from the cysteine to the phenylalanine, the CDR3 is 14 residues long. Only CDR3 DNA is held: 42 bases, read in frame from base 1. CDR1 and CDR2 are drawn from the germline V gene: MGHRA, YSYEKL. After removal of 4 bases from V and 6 bases from J, the junction retains 5 bases not matched to a gene.